This TCR beta chain is drawn from a study of blood T cells in healthy people across ages. The second PCR ran roughly 6 to 11 cycles with a sample-barcoded 5' primer and J-beta primers. TCRdb redid the calling of the 5' RACE reads with MiXCR, one entry per CDR3 protein. The table has hundreds of thousands of distinct CDR3 sequences, 36% seen once. The germline CDR1 and CDR2 sequences are MGHRA and YSYEKL. The length of the CDR3 is 14 residues. V gave up 0 bases and J gave up 14 bases; unmatched junction bases: 4. This chain joins TRBV4-1 and TRBJ2-1; 13 positions agree with TRBD2. The sequenced material came from blood. The receptor's source is a man younger than 30 in good health. CDR3 nucleotides: TGCGCCAGCAGCCAAGATACTAGCGGGGGGGCCGAGTTCTTC. This codes for CASSQDTSGGAEFF.